Shown below are 28 T cell receptor beta chains from a single sample sequenced in a study of chemoradiotherapy in HPV16-positive cancers. TCRdb's copy holds only in-frame clones and misses some; the assay was immunoSEQ multiplex PCR. The sample yields roughly 23,000 clones, approximately 90% seen once. The sample here was blood, taken from a patient who underwent chemoradiotherapy. These receptor sequences come from a human donor with HPV-associated anogenital cancer.

The chain employs TRBV5-4 and TRBJ2-5; D is ambiguous. Trimming pared 4 bases from V and 0 bases from J, leaving 13 bases between. This CDR3 has 15 residues. Germline CDR1 reads SGHNT; CDR2 reads YYREEE (reference sequence). CDR3 loop: CASSQTIEDQETQYF. The CDR3 DNA reads as TGTGCCAGCAGCCAGACAATAGAAGACCAAGAGACCCAGTACTTC.

The J gene is TRBJ2-2, the V gene TRBV9, with 7 bases aligning to TRBD2. This CDR3 is 15 amino acids long. Unmatched junction bases numbered 4, after V lost 3 bases and J lost 2 bases. The germline V gene has CDR1 SGDLS and CDR2 YYNGEE. The DNA for the CDR3 is TGTGCCAGCAGCGAGGGAGGGGCAAACACCGGGGAGCTGTTTTTT. Protein product: CASSEGGANTGELFF.

The chain is built from TRBV4-2 and TRBJ2-2; TRBD2 agrees at 8 bases. CDR1 and CDR2 from the germline V gene are LGHNA and YNFKEQ. This CDR3 region has 15 residues. The trim removed 4 bases at V and 3 bases at J, leaving 4 bases unmatched. The CDR3: CASSREAGDTGELFF. Here the CDR3 DNA reads TGTGCCAGCAGCCGGGAAGCGGGGGACACCGGGGAGCTGTTTTTT.

This clone came up once. CDR3 region: CASSMAGSEAFF. The CDR3 DNA is TGTGCCAGCAGTATGGCGGGGTCTGAAGCTTTCTTT. The rearrangement uses TRBV2 and TRBJ1-1; D unclear. V lost 5 bases to trimming and J lost 6 bases, with 10 bases between them. The CDR3 loop spans 12 amino acids. From germline, CDR1 is SNHLY and CDR2 FYNNEI.

The chain is built from TRBV7-2 and TRBJ2-7; 9 positions match TRBD2. The CDR3 runs to 14 residues. V shed 3 bases, J shed 7 bases, and the junction held 7 bases outside the gene matches. Germline assignment: CDR1 SGHTA and CDR2 FQGNSA. The chain's CDR3 is CASSLRGGLPEQYF. In DNA, the CDR3 is TGTGCCAGCAGCTTGCGGGGGGGCCTCCCGGAGCAGTACTTC. The entire variable domain, with the rest obtained from reference TRBV7-2 and TRBJ2-7, is as follows: GAGVSQSPSNKVTEKGKDVELRCDPISGHTALYWYRQSLGQGLEFLIYFQGNSAPDKSGLPSDRFSAERTGGSVSTLTIQRTQQEDSAVYLCASSLRGGLPEQYFGPGTRLTVT.

This chain uses TRBV18 with TRBJ1-6; weak D call: TRBD1 (6 bases). The germline V gene encodes CDR1 KGHSH and CDR2 LQKENI. V was clipped by 3 bases and J by 7 bases, with 13 bases between them. CDR3 length: 15 amino acids. CDR3 in DNA: TGTGCCAGCTCACCTTATACAGGGACGAATTCACCCCTCCACTTT. It encodes CASSPYTGTNSPLHF.

The chain couples TRBV21-1 to TRBJ2-3; TRBD2 reflects the table's D call only, with no check against the DNA. TRBV21-1 is a pseudogene locus. The CDR3 totals 18 residues. In nucleotides, the CDR3 is TGTGCCAGCAGCAAAACCCTTCGAATTATACTAGACATAGATACGCAGTATTTT. The encoded protein is CASSKTLRIILDIDTQYF.

The chain has TRBV7-6 and TRBJ2-3; 11 bases fit TRBD2. In germline, CDR1 is SGHVS, CDR2 FNYEAQ. Unmatched junction bases numbered 5, after V lost 5 bases and J lost 4 bases. CDR3 length: 15 amino acids. CDR3 in DNA: TGTGCCAGCAGCCTTACTAGCGGGGGCTCAGATACGCAGTATTTT. It encodes CASSLTSGGSDTQYF.

This rearrangement joins TRBV15 to TRBJ1-1; 8 nucleotides agree with TRBD1. The CDR3 loop spans 14 amino acids. V lost 3 bases to trimming and J lost 6 bases; unmatched junction nucleotides: 6. Germline loops: CDR1 LNHNV, CDR2 YYDKDF (reference sequence). CDR3 bases: TGTGCCACCAGCAGGGGGGGACAGGCCCCTGAAGCTTTCTTT. It encodes CATSRGGQAPEAFF.

The V call is TRBV11-1, the J call TRBJ2-7; 7 positions match TRBD1. The CDR3 contains 18 residues. Germline loops: CDR1 SGHAT, CDR2 FQDESV (reference sequence). The junction had 16 bases not matched to a gene; V was cut back by 3 bases and J by 2 bases. The DNA for the CDR3 is TGTGCCAGCAGCTTCGATTCGGGACAGTCAACGAGTGCCTACGAGCAGTACTTC. Translated, it gives CASSFDSGQSTSAYEQYF.

CDR3 DNA sequence: TGCGCCAGCAGCTTGGCGGGGACAGCCTATGGCTACACCTTC. Translated, it gives CASSLAGTAYGYTF. The chain combines TRBV5-1 with TRBJ1-2; 7 positions match TRBD1. CDR3 size: 14 residues. Trimming took 0 bases from V and 4 from J; bases not matched to a gene: 3. Germline assignment: CDR1 SGHRS and CDR2 YFSETQ.

The rearrangement joins TRBV9 to TRBJ2-2; 7 positions match TRBD2. This CDR3 has 16 residues. The germline CDR1 and CDR2 sequences are SGDLS and YYNGEE. The V and J ends lost 0 bases and 7 bases, in that order; junction bases with no gene match: 9. DNA of the CDR3: TGTGCCAGCAGCGTAGGAGTAGCGGGCTCGTACGGGGAGCTGTTTTTT. It codes for CASSVGVAGSYGELFF.

The genes are TRBV14 and TRBJ1-1, with 8 bases fitting TRBD1. Germline CDR1 SGHDN, CDR2 FVKESK. Germline trimming cut 5 bases from V and 0 bases from J; bases unmatched to any gene: 5. The length of the CDR3 is 15 residues. CDR3: CASSVRTGMNTEAFF. The CDR3 DNA follows: TGTGCCAGCAGCGTACGGACAGGGATGAACACTGAAGCTTTCTTT.

This chain connects TRBV19 to TRBJ1-3, with 9 bases lining up with TRBD1. Trimming took 4 bases from V and 4 from J; bases not matched to a gene: 2. CDR1 is LNHDA, CDR2 SQIVND, per germline (reference sequence). This CDR3 comprises 14 residues. The CDR3 region is CASSTGTGGNTIYF. The CDR3 DNA reads TGTGCCAGTAGTACGGGGACAGGGGGAAACACCATATATTTT.

V and J are TRBV15 and TRBJ1-6; the D is unclear. Germline V gene data show CDR1 as LNHNV and CDR2 as YYDKDF (reference sequence). This CDR3 is built from 14 residues. The V gene lost 1 base and the J gene lost 10 bases, with 11 bases spanning the gap. CDR3 amino acids: CATSRVRENSPLHF. The CDR3 nucleotides are TGTGCCACCAGCAGAGTACGAGAAAACTCACCCCTCCACTTT.

In this sample, this clone turned up once. The rearrangement links TRBV11-2 to TRBJ1-1; no clear D gene. Germline CDR1 SGHAT, CDR2 FQNNGV. Trimming left V 1 base short and J 2 bases short, with 20 bases between. The CDR3 runs to 18 residues. Written as DNA, the CDR3 is TGTGCCAGCAGCTTAGTAGCTGACTTTGGGCAGGTTAACACTGAAGCTTTCTTT. It translates to CASSLVADFGQVNTEAFF.

This chain links TRBV5-4 with TRBJ2-7; the D gene is possibly TRBD1 (6 bases). Germline CDR1 and CDR2: SGHNT and YYREEE (reference sequence). The CDR3 length is 15 residues. The V and J ends lost 3 bases and 2 bases respectively, with 15 bases between them. In DNA form, the CDR3 reads TGTGCCAGCAGCTACCTGGAGACAGGACCCTACGAGCAGTACGTC. Translation gives CASSYLETGPYEQYV.

This clone has just a few counts. The V and J genes are TRBV7-2 and TRBJ2-4; 8 positions agree with TRBD2. The V gene end was trimmed by 5 bases and the J gene end by 10 bases; junction bases not matched to a gene: 10. Per the germline V gene, CDR1 is SGHTA and CDR2 is FQGNSA. The CDR3 sequence is 14 residues long. The CDR3 DNA is TGTGCCAGCAGCCCCTCGGCGGGGGGTGAGATTCAGTACTTC. Translated, it gives CASSPSAGGEIQYF.

This clone has only a few counts. The chain combines TRBV6-1 with TRBJ1-4; D is unresolved. Per the germline V gene, CDR1 is MNHNS and CDR2 is SASEGT. Trimming removed 9 bases from V and 5 bases from J, with 13 bases in between. The CDR3 has 13 amino acids. Written as DNA, the CDR3 is TGTGCCAGTGGGCCCGGCGAGAATGAAAAACTGTTTTTT. Translated, it gives CASGPGENEKLFF.

The gene calls are TRBV10-3 and TRBJ1-1, with a tentative D call TRBD1 (6 bases). Germline loops: CDR1 ENHRY, CDR2 SYGVKD. Trimming removed 6 bases at V and 1 base at J, with 9 bases between. The CDR3 runs 13 residues. The CDR3 is CAIRGHANTEAFF. In DNA, the CDR3 is TGTGCCATCAGGGGACACGCGAACACTGAAGCTTTCTTT.

CDR3 sequence: CSVEARLVINEQFF. Written as DNA, the CDR3 is TGCAGCGTTGAAGCACGACTAGTCATCAATGAGCAGTTCTTC. The J gene is TRBJ2-1, the V gene TRBV29-1; a possible D gene is TRBD2 (6 bases). CDR1 and CDR2 (germline): SQVTM, ANQGSEA. CDR3 length equals 14 residues. V lost 1 base, J lost 6 bases, and 13 bases lay in between.

The V and J genes are TRBV25-1 and TRBJ1-6; 10 positions match TRBD1. Trimming cost V 4 bases and J 10 bases; bases outside gene matches: 7. The CDR3 has 15 amino acids. The V gene's germline CDR1 is MGHDK and CDR2 SYGVNS. CDR3 in amino acids: CASSGPGTGVSPLHF. For the CDR3, the DNA is TGTGCCAGCAGTGGGCCCGGGACAGGGGTCTCACCCCTCCACTTT.

The genes are TRBV5-1 and TRBJ1-1, with TRBD1 matching 9 bases. The CDR3 extends over 18 amino acids. V was clipped by 4 bases and J by 10 bases; unmatched bases: 23. The germline gives CDR1 SGHRS, CDR2 YFSETQ. CDR3 sequence (DNA): TGCGCCAGCAGCCCGGAGGGGAACCGGGACAGGGTATCATCAGGAGCTTTCTTT. It encodes CASSPEGNRDRVSSGAFF.

The rearrangement joins TRBV5-6 to TRBJ1-5, with a tentative D call TRBD1 (5 bases). The V and J ends lost 2 bases and 7 bases respectively, with 13 bases between them. The CDR3 runs to 14 residues. The V gene's germline CDR1 is SGHDT and CDR2 YYEEEE. The CDR3 spells CASSLAGGGQPQHF. CDR3 bases: TGTGCCAGCAGCTTAGCGGGGGGAGGCCAGCCCCAGCATTTT.

The CDR3 region is CASTRRKPDRYYEQYF. The CDR3 DNA reads TGTGCCAGCACTCGACGAAAACCGGACAGATACTACGAGCAGTACTTC. The chain employs TRBV2 and TRBJ2-7; a possible D gene is TRBD1 (6 bases). Trimming stripped 7 bases from V and 3 bases from J, with 22 bases between. CDR3 length: 16 amino acids. The V gene's germline CDR1 is SNHLY and CDR2 FYNNEI.

V gene TRBV7-2 combines with J gene TRBJ2-5, with D tentatively TRBD1 (6 bases). V shed 1 base and J shed 1 base, with 10 bases lying between them. The germline CDR1 and CDR2 sequences are SGHTA and FQGNSA. This CDR3 spans 15 amino acids. The chain's CDR3 is CASSLDRGSQETQYF. CDR3 DNA sequence: TGTGCCAGCAGCTTAGATAGGGGGAGCCAAGAGACCCAGTACTTC.

This chain connects TRBV7-9 to TRBJ2-1; 12 nucleotides line up with TRBD2. The germline V gene encodes CDR1 SEHNR and CDR2 FQNEAQ (reference sequence). V trimming: 5 bases; J trimming: 2 bases; junction bases outside the gene matches: 7. The CDR3 totals 17 residues. Written as DNA, the CDR3 is TGTGCCAGCAGCCGTTCTAGCGGGGGGGTTGCCTACAATGAGCAGTTCTTC. Its protein is CASSRSSGGVAYNEQFF.

The rearrangement joins TRBV5-4 to TRBJ1-1; D is unresolved. This CDR3 has 15 amino acids. Germline V lookup: CDR1 SGHNT, CDR2 YYREEE (reference sequence). V gave up 0 bases and J gave up 5 bases, with 14 bases separating them. CDR3 in amino acids: CASSLDQVSTTEAFF. The CDR3 DNA reads TGTGCCAGCAGCTTGGATCAGGTGTCGACGACTGAAGCTTTCTTT. The full variable domain, rest sourced from reference TRBV5-4 and TRBJ1-1, is ETGVTQSPTHLIKTRGQQVTLRCSSQSGHNTVSWYQQALGQGPQFIFQYYREEENGRGNFPPRFSGLQFPNYSSELNVNALELDDSALYLCASSLDQVSTTEAFFGQGTRLTVV.